What follows are 27 T cell receptor beta chains derived from one specimen sequenced in a study of blood T cell repertoires in COVID-19. Produced via immunoSEQ multiplex PCR; TCRdb's table is partial and in-frame only. The sample holds 250,000 to 300,000 clones, 70% to 75% seen once. Sample: peripheral blood. The source is a woman older than 75 with acute or convalescent COVID-19.

About this clone itself: Just one base apart from a much larger clone, this may be a read error. The chain is built from TRBV3-1 (or the pseudogene TRBV3-2) and TRBJ2-2, with D maybe TRBD2 (7 bases). CDR3 size: 15 residues. Per the germline V gene, CDR1 is LGHDT and CDR2 is YNNKEL (reference sequence). The DNA of the CDR3 is TGTGCCCGCAGCCTGGGGGGGGCGCGCACCGGGGAGCTGTTTTTT. Protein sequence: CARSLGGARTGELFF.

A word on this clone: Additional DNA sequences in this sample encode the identical CDR3. The V and J genes are TRBV7-2 and TRBJ1-5, with D unresolved. CDR3 length equals 13 residues. Germline V gene data show CDR1 as SGHTA and CDR2 as FQGNSA. Trimming took off 1 base at V and 2 bases at J, with 3 bases between the two ends. The CDR3 loop is CASSLERNQPQHF. The CDR3 DNA follows: TGTGCCAGCAGCTTAGAGCGCAATCAGCCCCAGCATTTT.

The V gene is TRBV29-1, the J gene TRBJ1-1, with D unclear. Germline CDR1 reads SQVTM; CDR2 reads ANQGSEA. The CDR3 runs 13 residues. V dropped 1 base and J dropped 1 base, with 7 bases sitting between them. The CDR3 spells CSVEVSQNTEAFF. The CDR3 DNA is TGCAGCGTTGAAGTGAGCCAGAACACTGAAGCTTTCTTT.

This rearrangement joins TRBV30 to TRBJ2-5; TRBD2 matches 13 bases. CDR1 is GTSNPN, CDR2 SVGIG, per germline (reference sequence). The CDR3 runs to 17 residues. V shed 2 bases and J 2 bases; nucleotides not matched to a gene: 8. The CDR3 coding sequence is TGTGCCTGGAGTCCGACGGGACTAGCGGGACCTCAAGAGACCCAGTACTTC. Its translation: CAWSPTGLAGPQETQYF.

This chain connects TRBV9 to TRBJ2-2, with TRBD2 matching 12 bases. V lost 4 bases, J lost 0 bases, and 1 base stayed unmatched. Germline loops: CDR1 SGDLS, CDR2 YYNGEE. The CDR3 spans 16 residues. CDR3: CASSLAGGPNTGELFF. CDR3 sequence (DNA): TGTGCCAGCAGCCTAGCGGGGGGGCCGAACACCGGGGAGCTGTTTTTT.

This chain uses TRBV14 with TRBJ1-4; D call uncertain. Trimming cost V 0 bases and J 6 bases, with 11 bases left between them. Germline CDR1 is SGHDN and CDR2 is FVKESK. The CDR3 covers 15 residues. In DNA form, the CDR3 reads TGTGCCAGCAGCCAAGAGATGCGGGCTGATGAAAAACTGTTTTTT. Its protein product is CASSQEMRADEKLFF.

The table lists this clone with a few counts. The chain recombines TRBV5-5 with TRBJ2-5; a weak D match, TRBD2 (6 bases). The CDR3 consists of 16 residues. V lost 0 bases, J lost 4 bases, and 16 bases lay in between. The germline gives CDR1 SGHKS, CDR2 YYEKEE (reference sequence). The CDR3 sequence is CASSLVHGSIPETQYF. In DNA, the CDR3 is TGTGCCAGCAGCTTGGTTCACGGGAGTATCCCAGAGACCCAGTACTTC.

This clone came up a few times. The chain couples TRBV4-2 to TRBJ2-7; 10 bases match TRBD2. Trimming removed 4 bases from V and 5 bases from J; junction bases left unmatched: 8. The germline CDR1 and CDR2 sequences are LGHNA and YNFKEQ. CDR3 size: 15 residues. The CDR3 DNA follows: TGTGCCAGCAGCCTAACTAGCGGGATTAGCGACGAGCAGTACTTC. Its protein product is CASSLTSGISDEQYF.

This chain uses TRBV29-1 with TRBJ2-7; D perhaps matches TRBD1 (6 bases). The germline V and J ends were trimmed by 6 bases and 4 bases, with 13 bases remaining between them. Germline V lookup: CDR1 SQVTM, CDR2 ANQGSEA. This CDR3 is built from 12 residues. CDR3 protein: CSVANRAYEQYF. CDR3 nucleotide sequence: TGCAGCGTCGCAAACAGGGCTTACGAGCAGTACTTC.

This chain uses TRBV2 with TRBJ2-3, with 7 bases that match TRBD1. This CDR3 comprises 14 residues. V shed 4 bases and J 6 bases; nucleotides not matched to a gene: 7. The V gene's germline CDR1 is SNHLY and CDR2 FYNNEI. CDR3 protein: CASSGPQQGDTQYF. CDR3 DNA sequence: TGTGCCAGCAGTGGGCCCCAACAGGGGGATACGCAGTATTTT.

This chain links TRBV5-1 with TRBJ1-1; D possibly corresponds to TRBD1 (6 bases). Germline V gives CDR1 SGHRS, CDR2 YFSETQ. Trimming took off 2 bases at V and 7 bases at J, with 12 bases between the two ends. This CDR3 has 13 amino acids. CDR3 loop: CASSLRGLSEAFF. The CDR3 DNA reads as TGCGCCAGCAGCTTAAGGGGGTTGAGTGAAGCTTTCTTT.

This chain links TRBV5-1 with TRBJ1-1, with D perhaps TRBD1 (5 bases). Germline V gene lookup returns CDR1 SGHRS and CDR2 YFSETQ. V lost 5 bases and J lost 6, with 14 bases in between. This CDR3 comprises 13 residues. CDR3 DNA: TGCGCCAGCAGTATCCCAGGGATGGCTGAAGCTTTCTTT. Residues: CASSIPGMAEAFF.

Worth noting for this clone: This same CDR3 is encoded by further DNA sequences in the sample. V and J are TRBV27 and TRBJ1-6, with D maybe TRBD1 (6 bases). Germline CDR1 is MNHEY and CDR2 is SMNVEV (reference sequence). Trimming pared 6 bases from V and 10 bases from J, leaving 10 bases between. This CDR3 has 12 residues. The DNA for the CDR3 is TGTGCCAGCAGACAGGGACACTCACCCCTCCACTTT. Protein sequence: CASRQGHSPLHF.

The rearrangement uses TRBV7-2 and TRBJ1-6; 7 bases agree with TRBD1. Losses at the gene ends were 5 bases for V and 8 bases for J; bases not matched to a gene: 9. The CDR3 is 15 residues long. Looked up from germline, CDR1 is SGHTA and CDR2 is FQGNSA. In DNA, the CDR3 is TGTGCCAGCAGCCAAACCCGGGACAGATATTCACCCCTCCACTTT. Translated, it gives CASSQTRDRYSPLHF.

V is TRBV4-2 and J is TRBJ2-1; 13 bases match TRBD2. Germline trimming cut 4 bases from V and 9 bases from J; bases unmatched to any gene: 12. Germline V gene sequence: CDR1 LGHNA, CDR2 YNFKEQ. CDR3 size: 17 residues. The CDR3 DNA reads TGTGCCAGCAGCCCCTCGGTCCCGGGACTAGCGGGGATTGAGCAGTTCTTC. Translated, it gives CASSPSVPGLAGIEQFF.

The chain has TRBV7-9 and TRBJ2-5, with a possible D match to TRBD1 (6 bases). Per the germline V gene, CDR1 is SEHNR and CDR2 is FQNEAQ (reference sequence). CDR3 length: 15 amino acids. V lost 4 bases and J lost 5, with 17 bases in between. The CDR3 nucleotides are TGTGCCAGCAGCTCCTGGGACATACGGAGGGAGACCCAGTACTTC. Translating gives CASSSWDIRRETQYF. The entire variable domain, with the rest obtained from reference TRBV7-9 and TRBJ2-5, is as follows: DTGVSQNPRHKITKRGQNVTFRCDPISEHNRLYWYRQTLGQGPEFLTYFQNEAQLEKSRLLSDRFSAERPKGSFSTLEIQRTEQGDSAMYLCASSSWDIRRETQYFGPGTRLLVL.

This clone was counted a few times. The chain couples TRBV27 to TRBJ2-1; no firm D call. CDR3 length: 13 amino acids. Germline V lookup: CDR1 MNHEY, CDR2 SMNVEV (reference sequence). The V gene lost 6 bases and the J gene lost 10 bases, with 16 bases spanning the gap. For the CDR3, the DNA is TGTGCCAGCAGGTCGAATCCCATTCGGGAGCAGTTCTTC. This translates into CASRSNPIREQFF.

V gene TRBV6-6 combines with J gene TRBJ2-3; D gene unclear. Germline loops: CDR1 MNHNY, CDR2 SVGAGI (reference sequence). V was trimmed by 0 bases and J by 6 bases, leaving 7 bases between them. CDR3 length: 13 residues. The CDR3 region has the DNA TGTGCCAGCAGTTACTCGAGGCGGGATACGCAGTATTTT. The encoded protein is CASSYSRRDTQYF.

This clone was recorded once. The J gene is TRBJ1-1, the V gene TRBV19; a weak D match, TRBD1 (5 bases). V lost 1 base and J lost 5, with 11 bases in between. The CDR3 totals 14 residues. Per germline, CDR1 LNHDA and CDR2 SQIVND (reference sequence). CDR3 amino acids: CASSIVRGWTEAFF. Written as DNA, the CDR3 is TGTGCCAGTAGTATAGTTAGGGGATGGACTGAAGCTTTCTTT. The full variable domain, its missing parts supplied by reference TRBV19 and TRBJ1-1, is DGGITQSPKYLFRKEGQNVTLSCEQNLNHDAMYWYRQDPGQGLRLIYYSQIVNDFQKGDIAEGYSVSREKKESFPLTVTSAQKNPTAFYLCASSIVRGWTEAFFGQGTRLTVV.

The chain links TRBV3-1 (or the pseudogene TRBV3-2) to TRBJ2-3, with 7 bases fitting TRBD1. Germline CDR1 and CDR2: LGHDT and YNNKEL (reference sequence). The CDR3 extends over 15 amino acids. Germline trimming cut 4 bases from V and 2 bases from J; bases unmatched to any gene: 6. The DNA for the CDR3 is TGTGCCAGCAGCCGAAGGGGGCCCTCCACAGATACGCAGTATTTT. Protein sequence: CASSRRGPSTDTQYF.

Only a few counts were recorded for this clone. V gene TRBV18 combines with J gene TRBJ1-4, with TRBD1 identical over 10 bases. CDR3 length: 15 amino acids. Germline CDR1 and CDR2: KGHSH and LQKENI. With V trimmed by 4 bases and J by 7 bases, 6 bases remained unmatched. CDR3 residues: CASSLGQGRGEKLFF. The CDR3 DNA sequence: TGTGCCAGCTCACTGGGACAGGGGCGAGGTGAAAAACTGTTTTTT.

This clone was seen a single time. This sequence joins TRBV9 and TRBJ2-2; 13 nucleotides align to TRBD2. The CDR3 has 18 residues. In germline, CDR1 is SGDLS, CDR2 YYNGEE. V was clipped by 4 bases and J by 4 bases; unmatched bases: 10. Here the CDR3 reads CASSSAGTSGIPTGELFF. The CDR3 region has the DNA TGTGCCAGCAGCTCCGCCGGGACTAGCGGGATTCCCACCGGGGAGCTGTTTTTT.

This clone was counted only a few times. Distinct nucleotide sequences in the sample also encode this CDR3. The chain joins TRBV11-2 to TRBJ2-1, with 7 bases lining up with TRBD2. This CDR3 has 16 amino acids. The ends lost 5 bases at V and 4 bases at J; junction bases unmatched: 11. Germline assignment: CDR1 SGHAT and CDR2 FQNNGV. The CDR3 nucleotides read TGTGCCAGCAGCCCGCGGCTCGCGGGGGTATACAATGAGCAGTTCTTC. Translation: CASSPRLAGVYNEQFF. The complete variable domain, with remaining parts taken from reference TRBV11-2 and TRBJ2-1, reads EAGVAQSPRYKIIEKRQSVAFWCNPISGHATLYWYQQILGQGPKLLIQFQNNGVVDDSQLPKDRFSAERLKGVDSTLKIQPAKLEDSAVYLCASSPRLAGVYNEQFFGPGTRLTVL.

The rearrangement joins TRBV7-9 to TRBJ2-1, with TRBD2 matching 13 bases. The CDR3 is 15 residues long. J lost 4 bases, V lost 3 bases, and 0 bases had no gene match. CDR1 SEHNR and CDR2 FQNEAQ come from the germline V gene (reference sequence). CDR3 bases: TGTGCCAGCAGCTTGGGACTAGCGGGGTACAATGAGCAGTTCTTC. Its protein product is CASSLGLAGYNEQFF.

This chain uses TRBV3-1 (or the pseudogene TRBV3-2) with TRBJ2-5; 7 nucleotides line up with TRBD1. Germline assignment: CDR1 LGHDT and CDR2 YNNKEL (reference sequence). The CDR3 covers 15 residues. V was pared by 4 bases and J by 0 bases, with 5 bases of the junction left unmatched. CDR3 amino acids: CASSLTGTYQETQYF. The CDR3 nucleotides are TGTGCCAGCAGCCTGACAGGGACCTACCAAGAGACCCAGTACTTC.

J is TRBJ2-1 and V is TRBV12-5; 13 positions agree with TRBD2. After removal of 6 bases from V and 9 bases from J, the junction contained 8 bases not matched to a gene. Germline values: CDR1 LGHNT, CDR2 FRNRAP. The CDR3 consists of 15 residues. The CDR3 DNA sequence: TGTGCTAGTGGCTTAACGGGACTAGCGGGATCTGAGCAGTTCTTC. Encoded protein: CASGLTGLAGSEQFF.

In this sample, this clone turned up a few times. The CDR3: CASSAISGSSGEQYF. The CDR3 DNA follows: TGTGCCAGCAGTGCAATTAGCGGGAGTTCGGGAGAGCAGTACTTC. The chain is built from TRBV2 and TRBJ2-7; 9 nucleotides match TRBD2. The V segment lost 4 bases and the J segment 7 bases; nucleotides outside the gene matches: 11. CDR1 is SNHLY and CDR2 is FYNNEI in the germline V gene. This CDR3 has 15 amino acids. Together with reference TRBV2 and TRBJ2-7, the CDR3 gives the full variable domain: EPEVTQTPSHQVTQMGQEVILRCVPISNHLYFYWYRQILGQKVEFLVSFYNNEISEKSEIFDDQFSVERPDGSNFTLKIRSTKLEDSAMYFCASSAISGSSGEQYFGPGTRLTVT.